This is a list of T cell receptor beta chains from one sample in a study of T-cell memory formation after mild COVID-19. Via MiXCR, TCRdb re-called the 5' RACE reads, giving one row per CDR3 protein. The repertoire consists of under 450,000 distinct CDR3 sequences, with 20% to 25% occurring once and the leading ten covering about an eighth. The sequencing input was PBMCs or a T cell subset sorted from them (not recorded which). These receptors were collected from an adult woman who had mild COVID-19 (a few samples of this study predate the infection). Cell type and time point are not known. CDR3s include the opening cysteine and the closing phenylalanine or tryptophan. Fields, in order: J gene, V gene, D gene, CDR3 protein. A D gene is named only where the DNA matches it firmly.

J: TRBJ2-7; V: TRBV21-1; D: .; CDR3: CASSGFAPSSYEQYF
J: TRBJ2-2; V: TRBV12-3/TRBV12-4; D: .; CDR3: CASSPNDRPPPGELFF
J: TRBJ2-6; V: TRBV5-1; D: .; CDR3: CASSFDRLAGANVLTF
J: TRBJ2-7; V: TRBV29-1; D: TRBD1; CDR3: CSVGEGASSYEQYF
J: TRBJ1-1; V: TRBV2; D: TRBD1; CDR3: CASSGPGQGARKTEAFF
J: TRBJ2-5; V: TRBV2; D: .; CDR3: CASSASGTMEETQYF
J: TRBJ1-2; V: TRBV12-5; D: .; CDR3: CASGGDRPYGYTF
J: TRBJ2-7; V: TRBV20-1; D: .; CDR3: CSAPLGTLGRVYEQYF
J: TRBJ1-1; V: TRBV9; D: .; CDR3: CASSVQVGGYTEAFF
J: TRBJ2-6; V: TRBV6-2/TRBV6-3; D: .; CDR3: CASSYRGAGSSGANVLTF
J: TRBJ2-6; V: TRBV30; D: .; CDR3: CAWSAGANVLTF
J: TRBJ1-5; V: TRBV5-4; D: .; CDR3: CASSLVGGLSNQPQHF
J: TRBJ2-1; V: TRBV6-2/TRBV6-3; D: .; CDR3: CASTGSNEQFF
J: TRBJ2-7; V: TRBV3-1; D: .; CDR3: CASSQTGAVLYEQYF
J: TRBJ2-2; V: TRBV24-1; D: .; CDR3: CATSEGGAGTGELYF
J: TRBJ2-5; V: TRBV7-8; D: TRBD1; CDR3: CASSRTGAAETQYF
J: TRBJ2-1; V: TRBV20-1; D: TRBD2; CDR3: CSANMGLAGVHEQFF
J: TRBJ2-7; V: TRBV6-1; D: TRBD1; CDR3: CASTPGAGGFTYEQYF
J: TRBJ1-5; V: TRBV4-2; D: TRBD1; CDR3: CASSQEWDRGLNQPQHF
J: TRBJ1-1; V: TRBV6-6; D: .; CDR3: CASSPWDGAFF
J: TRBJ2-5; V: TRBV12-3/TRBV12-4; D: .; CDR3: CATVRDSWEETQYF
J: TRBJ2-7; V: TRBV12-3/TRBV12-4; D: .; CDR3: CASSLLGLGAYEQYF
J: TRBJ1-6; V: TRBV5-1; D: TRBD1; CDR3: CASSRDRGNSPLHF
J: TRBJ1-1; V: TRBV18; D: .; CDR3: CASLEASEAFF
J: TRBJ1-4; V: TRBV9; D: .; CDR3: CASSKGRGGEKLFF